The 24 T cell receptor beta chains listed next were all sequenced from one sample in a study of breast tumors, draining lymph nodes, adjacent tissues. Breast cancer patients provided tissue from their axillary draining lymph nodes. Using its own MiXCR run on the multiplex PCR reads, TCRdb lists one record per CDR3 protein. The sample contains about 100,000 distinct CDR3 sequences, about 20% of which appear only once. Sequencing input: axillary lymph node tissue. All receptors derive from a female donor with breast cancer. Some clones in this sample may be carry-over from other donors' samples.

This clonotype was counted ten times or more. The chain is built from TRBV12-3 or TRBV12-4 and TRBJ1-5, with 7 positions matching TRBD1. With V trimmed by 5 bases and J by 0 bases, 4 bases remained unmatched. This CDR3 has 15 amino acids. This chain's CDR3 is CASSGTGVSNQPQHF. CDR3 sequence (DNA): TGTGCCAGCAGTGGCACAGGGGTTAGCAATCAGCCCCAGCATTTT.

This clonotype was found a few times. The V gene is TRBV3-1, the J gene TRBJ2-1; D possibly uses TRBD1 or TRBD2 (6 bases each). Germline V lookup: CDR1 LGHDT, CDR2 YNNKEL (reference sequence). The CDR3 extends over 14 amino acids. V was cut by 1 base and J by 7 bases, with 11 bases left in between. The CDR3 DNA reads as TGTGCCAGCAGCCAAGGGGGGGCGAGGAATGAGCAGTTCTTC. It is translated as CASSQGGARNEQFF.

The table lists this clonotype with many counts. CDR3 nucleotide sequence: TGTGCCATCGGTGGGGCTTCCTATGGCTACACCTTC. This translates into CAIGGASYGYTF. This chain joins TRBV6-6 and TRBJ1-2, with TRBD1 as a possible D gene (5 bases). V lost 10 bases and J lost 4, with 13 bases in between. Per the germline V gene, CDR1 is MNHNY and CDR2 is SVGAGI (reference sequence). The CDR3 sequence is 12 residues long.

This clonotype was found many times. The chain uses TRBV5-5 and TRBJ1-5; a possible D gene is TRBD1 (6 bases). The CDR3 covers 16 residues. Trimming removed 2 bases from V and 3 bases from J, with 15 bases in between. Looked up from germline, CDR1 is SGHKS and CDR2 is YYEKEE (reference sequence). The CDR3 DNA follows: TGTGCCAGCAGCTTTAGGGGCCCAGGGGCCAATCAGCCCCAGCATTTT. This translates into CASSFRGPGANQPQHF.

This clonotype was picked up many times. The chain couples TRBV9 to TRBJ2-1, with TRBD2 matching over 16 bases. Germline assignment: CDR1 SGDLS and CDR2 YYNGEE. The CDR3 runs to 17 residues. V was clipped by 4 bases and J by 7 bases; unmatched bases: 8. DNA for the CDR3: TGTGCCAGCAGCCCTACGGGACTAGCGGGAGGGCATAATGAGCAGTTCTTC. This translates into CASSPTGLAGGHNEQFF.

This clonotype was seen ten or more times. The chain couples TRBV20-1 to TRBJ2-5, with 10 bases matching TRBD1. The CDR3 is 13 amino acids. With V trimmed by 8 bases and J by 5 bases, 8 bases remained unmatched. Germline V gene data show CDR1 as DFQATT and CDR2 as SNEGSKA (reference sequence). CDR3 residues: CSFDRGLGETQYF. The CDR3, as DNA: TGCAGTTTCGACAGGGGGCTCGGTGAGACCCAGTACTTC.

The rearrangement uses TRBV7-8 and TRBJ1-1; D not certain. V lost 2 bases and J lost 3, with 10 bases in between. CDR1 is SGHVS, CDR2 FQNEAQ, per germline. CDR3 length equals 14 residues. In DNA, the CDR3 is TGTGCCAGCAGCTTATACCCTGGGGACACTGAAGCTTTCTTT. Protein product: CASSLYPGDTEAFF.

This rearrangement joins TRBV15 to TRBJ1-5, with D uncertain. V shed 0 bases and J shed 6 bases, with 6 bases lying between them. Per germline, CDR1 LNHNV and CDR2 YYDKDF (reference sequence). This CDR3 is 13 amino acids long. DNA for the CDR3: TGTGCCACCAGCAGAGATTGGGTTCAGCCCCAGCATTTT. Protein: CATSRDWVQPQHF.

In its sample, this clonotype was seen many times. V usage is TRBV6-1 and J usage is TRBJ1-6, with 10 bases identical to TRBD1. V was clipped by 8 bases and J by 7 bases; unmatched bases: 5. The CDR3 is 14 amino acids. Germline lookup yields CDR1 MNHNS and CDR2 SASEGT. The CDR3 spells CASDLGQGNSPLHF. The CDR3 DNA follows: TGTGCCAGCGACTTGGGACAGGGGAATTCACCCCTCCACTTT.

Many counts were recorded for this clonotype. The genes are TRBV29-1 and TRBJ2-7; D not certain. Trimming shortened V by 5 bases and J by 6 bases, and 14 bases separated the two germline ends. CDR3 length: 12 amino acids. Germline assignment: CDR1 SQVTM and CDR2 ANQGSEA. CDR3 loop: CSVLVGGVEQYF. Here the CDR3 DNA reads TGCAGCGTTCTTGTAGGTGGTGTCGAGCAGTACTTC.

Note on this clonotype: A single base separates this from a much larger clone, so it may be a read error. V and J are TRBV10-1 and TRBJ2-5, with D possibly being TRBD2 (5 bases). The V end lost 5 bases, the J end lost 5 bases, and 12 bases lay between the germline ends. Germline values: CDR1 WNHNN, CDR2 SYGVQD (reference sequence). This CDR3 region has 13 residues. The CDR3 is CASSKSGSETQYF. CDR3 in DNA: TGCGCCAGCAGTAAATCGGGGAGTGAGACCCAGTACTTC.

This clonotype appeared a few times. The chain links TRBV28 to TRBJ1-5; maybe TRBD1 (6 bases). V shed 6 bases and J shed 3 bases, with 15 bases lying between them. The CDR3 is made up of 15 amino acids. The germline CDR1 and CDR2 sequences are MDHEN and SYDVKM. The CDR3 spells CASSFLQGVNQPQHF. The CDR3 nucleotides are TGTGCCAGCAGCTTCCTACAGGGCGTCAATCAGCCCCAGCATTTT.

The chain couples TRBV30 to TRBJ1-6; D is undetermined. The CDR3 is made up of 16 amino acids. Trimming took off 3 bases at V and 0 bases at J, with 12 bases between the two ends. Germline V lookup: CDR1 GTSNPN, CDR2 SVGIG (reference sequence). The CDR3 DNA reads TGTGCCTGGAGGGTACCAGAGCGCTCCTATAATTCACCCCTCCACTTT. It codes for CAWRVPERSYNSPLHF.

A word on this clonotype: One base away lies a much larger clone, so this may be a sequencing read error. The genes are TRBV12-3 or TRBV12-4 and TRBJ2-3, with TRBD1 matching over 7 bases. The CDR3 length is 15 residues. The CDR3 nucleotides are TGTGCCAGCAGCCCCTCGGGACAGCGCACAGATGCGCAGTATTTT. Its translation: CASSPSGQRTDAQYF.

This clonotype has just a few counts. Just one base apart from a much larger clone, this may be a read error. V and J are TRBV5-1 and TRBJ2-7; D perhaps matches TRBD2 (6 bases). The length of the CDR3 is 14 residues. The germline V gene has CDR1 SGHRS and CDR2 YFSETQ. With 9 bases removed from V and 3 bases from J, the gap between germline ends came to 19 bases. Here the CDR3 reads CANARGRADYEQYF. CDR3 nucleotide sequence: TGCGCCAACGCGCGGGGACGTGCGGACTACGAGCAGTACTTC.

This clonotype occurred many times. The chain employs TRBV20-1 and TRBJ1-6; D might be TRBD1 (5 bases). The CDR3 totals 15 residues. V shed 6 bases and J shed 0 bases, with 12 bases lying between them. Germline V lookup: CDR1 DFQATT, CDR2 SNEGSKA (reference sequence). This CDR3 is CSAGPRGSYNSPLHF. CDR3 nucleotide sequence: TGCAGTGCAGGACCAAGGGGCTCCTATAATTCACCCCTCCACTTT.

Ten or more counts support this clonotype. V and J are TRBV12-3 or TRBV12-4 and TRBJ2-3, with a tentative D call TRBD1 (5 bases). The CDR3 totals 12 residues. Trimming removed 2 bases from V and 7 bases from J, with 7 bases in between. Here the CDR3 DNA reads TGTGCCAGCAGTTTATGGACAAATACGCAGTATTTT. Translated, it gives CASSLWTNTQYF.

This clonotype showed up many times. This sequence joins TRBV2 and TRBJ2-5; TRBD2 matches at 10 bases. J gave up 2 bases and V 3 bases, and 9 bases lay outside the gene matches. Germline CDR1 and CDR2: SNHLY and FYNNEI. CDR3 length: 17 residues. The CDR3 spells CASSESASGSAQETQYF. CDR3 nucleotides: TGTGCCAGCAGTGAGTCGGCTAGCGGGAGTGCACAAGAGACCCAGTACTTC. Full variable domain (missing parts from reference TRBV2 and TRBJ2-5): EPEVTQTPSHQVTQMGQEVILRCVPISNHLYFYWYRQILGQKVEFLVSFYNNEISEKSEIFDDQFSVERPDGSNFTLKIRSTKLEDSAMYFCASSESASGSAQETQYFGPGTRLLVL.

The chain uses TRBV12-3 or TRBV12-4 and TRBJ1-5, with D possibly matching TRBD1 (6 bases). The germline V and J ends were trimmed by 3 bases and 3 bases, with 12 bases remaining between them. This CDR3 is built from 15 residues. DNA of the CDR3: TGTGCCAGCAGTTTGGGGGCGGGGTACAATCAGCCCCAGCATTTT. As protein: CASSLGAGYNQPQHF.

This clonotype was counted ten times or more. This chain uses TRBV6-1 with TRBJ1-5, with a possible D match to TRBD1 (6 bases). Germline V gene data show CDR1 as MNHNS and CDR2 as SASEGT. Trimming left V 6 bases short and J 5 bases short, with 14 bases between. The length of the CDR3 is 14 residues. DNA for the CDR3: TGTGCCAGCAGCTACAGAGGGGGGGATCAGCCCCAGCATTTT. Translated: CASSYRGGDQPQHF.

As for this clonotype: A much larger clone is a single base away; this may be a read error. The CDR3 reads CASSRTGSTGELFF. CDR3 in DNA: TGTGCCAGCAGCCGGACAGGGAGCACCGGGGAGCTGTTTTTT. V gene TRBV7-9 combines with J gene TRBJ2-2, with TRBD1 identical over 8 bases. The junction had 3 bases not matched to a gene; V was cut back by 5 bases and J by 4 bases. The germline gives CDR1 SEHNR, CDR2 FQNEAQ (reference sequence). The CDR3 extends over 14 amino acids.

This clonotype was recorded at least ten times. This CDR3 reads CAWGGTARYNEQFF. In DNA, the CDR3 is TGTGCCTGGGGGGGGACAGCCAGATACAATGAGCAGTTCTTC. The chain links TRBV30 to TRBJ2-1; weak D call: TRBD1 (7 bases). Between the trimmed V and J ends, which lost 5 bases and 4 bases, there was a span of 15 bases. Germline assignment: CDR1 GTSNPN and CDR2 SVGIG (reference sequence). The CDR3 runs 14 residues.

This clonotype was recorded at least ten times. V usage is TRBV20-1 and J usage is TRBJ2-3, with D perhaps being TRBD1 or TRBD2 (5 bases each). The ends were cut back, 5 bases at V and 1 base at J, with 13 bases in the middle. Germline CDR1 reads DFQATT; CDR2 reads SNEGSKA (reference sequence). The CDR3 is 14 residues long. The CDR3 bases are TGCAGTGCTGACCGGGGCGACGGCACAGATACGCAGTATTTT. Translating gives CSADRGDGTDTQYF.

This clonotype was seen only once. One end of the junction is discordant with germline, which a read error may explain. The chain couples TRBV20-1 to TRBJ2-1; D gene uncertain. Germline CDR1 reads DFQATT; CDR2 reads SNEGSKA (reference sequence). The CDR3 is 12 amino acids. CDR3 DNA sequence: TGCAGTGTCGCACGGCCCTACAATGAGCGGTTCTTC. Amino acids: CSVARPYNERFF.